A single T cell receptor (beta chain) is shown here with its context. This sample was taken from a study of blood T cell repertoires in COVID-19. Some clones are missing from TCRdb's copy, which holds only in-frame ones; the method was immunoSEQ multiplex PCR. The profile covers 25,000 to 35,000 clones, with 60% to 80% appearing a single time and over 20% taken by the ten largest. The CDR3 totals 15 residues. Germline CDR1 is MNHNY and CDR2 is SVGAGI (reference sequence). After removal of 7 bases from V and 0 bases from J, the junction contained 6 bases not matched to a gene. Material: peripheral blood. This clonotype originated in a boy aged 2 to 10 with active or convalescent COVID-19. The rearrangement joins TRBV6-6 to TRBJ1-5; 7 bases are shared with TRBD1. The CDR3 nucleotides are TGTGCCAGCAAGGGGACAGTTGGTAGCAATCAGCCCCAGCATTTT. This sequence encodes CASKGTVGSNQPQHF.